A selection of T cell receptor beta chains follows, all from one sample in a study of monozygotic twins with inflammatory bowel disease. TCRdb re-called the 5' RACE reads and gives one entry per CDR3 protein, without DNA. In total, the table holds some 210,000 distinct CDR3 sequences. What was sequenced was blood. Receptor source: a human donor with ulcerative colitis or Crohn's disease, or a healthy co-twin of an affected twin (not recorded which). Both conserved end residues are part of each CDR3.

>TRBV5-1|TRBJ1-6
CASSLNIPFNSPLHF
>TRBV2|TRBJ2-7
CASSLQGFISYEQYF
>TRBV20-1|TRBJ2-7
CSASYWVPSYEQYF
>TRBV20-1|TRBJ2-7
CSALGKGGHEQYF
>TRBV7-9|TRBJ1-5
CASSSSLSFDQPQHF
>TRBV7-2|TRBJ2-3
CASSLGQRGGTDTQYF
>TRBV19|TRBJ2-2
CASTLRGYGELFF
>TRBV7-2|TRBJ2-3
CASSSSDSADTQYF
>TRBV3-1|TRBJ2-7
CASSRRTGTEEQYF
>TRBV5-6|TRBJ2-1
CASSGGGWVNEQFF
>TRBV18|TRBJ2-3
CASSPTGIGADTQYF
>TRBV18|TRBJ1-5
CASSPPGGGNNQPQHF
>TRBV20-1|TRBJ2-7
CSATTGNEQYF
>TRBV10-3|TRBJ1-2
CAINLGDGYTF
>TRBV5-1|TRBJ2-1
CASSLQGTEGNEQFF
>TRBV9|TRBJ2-3
CASSVADLVGGPTDTQYF
>TRBV6-6|TRBJ1-1
CASRIGQNTEAFF
>TRBV5-1|TRBJ2-1
CASSFRQGAWNEQFF